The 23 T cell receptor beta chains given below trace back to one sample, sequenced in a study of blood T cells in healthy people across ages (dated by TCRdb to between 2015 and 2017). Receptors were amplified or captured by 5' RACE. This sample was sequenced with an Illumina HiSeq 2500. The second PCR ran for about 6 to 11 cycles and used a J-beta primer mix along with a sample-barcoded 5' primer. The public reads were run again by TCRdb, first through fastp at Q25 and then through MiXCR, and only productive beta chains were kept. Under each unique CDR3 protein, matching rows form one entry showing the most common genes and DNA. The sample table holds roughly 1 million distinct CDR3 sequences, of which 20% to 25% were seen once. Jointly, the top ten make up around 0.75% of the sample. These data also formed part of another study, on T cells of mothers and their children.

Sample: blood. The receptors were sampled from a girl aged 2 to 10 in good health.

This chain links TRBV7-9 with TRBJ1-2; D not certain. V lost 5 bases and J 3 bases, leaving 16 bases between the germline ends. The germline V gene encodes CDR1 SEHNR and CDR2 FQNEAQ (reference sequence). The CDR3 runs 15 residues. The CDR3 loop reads CASSPPSAPDYGYTF. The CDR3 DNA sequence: TGTGCCAGCAGCCCTCCCAGTGCACCGGACTATGGCTACACCTTC. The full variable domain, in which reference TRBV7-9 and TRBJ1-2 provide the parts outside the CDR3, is DTGVSQNPRHKITKRGQNVTFRCDPISEHNRLYWYRQTLGQGPEFLTYFQNEAQLEKSRLLSDRFSAERPKGSFSTLEIQRTEQGDSAMYLCASSPPSAPDYGYTFGSGTRLTVV.

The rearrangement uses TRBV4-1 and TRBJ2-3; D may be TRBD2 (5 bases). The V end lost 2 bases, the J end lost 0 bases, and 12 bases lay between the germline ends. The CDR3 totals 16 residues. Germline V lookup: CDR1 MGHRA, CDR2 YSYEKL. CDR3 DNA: TGCGCCAGCAGCCAATCGGGATCAACTAGCACAGATACGCAGTATTTT. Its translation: CASSQSGSTSTDTQYF.

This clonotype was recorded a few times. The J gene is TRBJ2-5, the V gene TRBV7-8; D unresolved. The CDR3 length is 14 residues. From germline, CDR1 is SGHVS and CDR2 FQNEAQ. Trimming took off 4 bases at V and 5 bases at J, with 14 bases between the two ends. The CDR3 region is CASSSTALEETQYF. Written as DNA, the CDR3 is TGTGCCAGCAGCTCAACGGCCTTGGAGGAGACCCAGTACTTC.

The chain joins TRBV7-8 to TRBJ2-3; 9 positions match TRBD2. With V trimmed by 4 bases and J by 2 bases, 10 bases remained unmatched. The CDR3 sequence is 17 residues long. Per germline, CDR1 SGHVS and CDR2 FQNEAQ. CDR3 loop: CASSYRLAEKLTDTQYF. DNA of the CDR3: TGTGCCAGCAGCTACCGACTAGCGGAAAAGCTCACAGATACGCAGTATTTT.

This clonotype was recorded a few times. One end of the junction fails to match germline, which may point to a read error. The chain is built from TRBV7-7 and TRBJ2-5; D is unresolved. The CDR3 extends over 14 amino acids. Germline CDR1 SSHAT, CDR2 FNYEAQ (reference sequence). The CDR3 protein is CASSLRAAQETQYF. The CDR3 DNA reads TGTGCTAGCAGCTTAAGGGCAGCTCAAGAGACCCAGTACTTC. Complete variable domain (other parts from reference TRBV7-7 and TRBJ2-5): GAGVSQSPRYKVTKRGQDVTLRCDPISSHATLYWYQQALGQGPEFLTYFNYEAQPDKSGLPSDRFSAERPEGSISTLTIQRTEQRDSAMYRCASSLRAAQETQYFGPGTRLLVL.

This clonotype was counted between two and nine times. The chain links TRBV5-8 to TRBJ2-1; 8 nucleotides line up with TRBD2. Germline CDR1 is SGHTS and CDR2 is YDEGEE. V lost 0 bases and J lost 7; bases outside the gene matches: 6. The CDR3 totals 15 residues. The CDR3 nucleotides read TGTGCCAGCAGCTTGGGTAGCGGGGATCCTAATGAGCAGTTCTTC. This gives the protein CASSLGSGDPNEQFF.

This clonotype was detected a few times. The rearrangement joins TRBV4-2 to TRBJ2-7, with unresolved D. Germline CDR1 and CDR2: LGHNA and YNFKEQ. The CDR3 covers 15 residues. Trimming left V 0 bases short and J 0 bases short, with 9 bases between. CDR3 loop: CASSQDQASSYEQYF. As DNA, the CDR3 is TGTGCCAGCAGCCAAGATCAAGCCAGCTCCTACGAGCAGTACTTC.

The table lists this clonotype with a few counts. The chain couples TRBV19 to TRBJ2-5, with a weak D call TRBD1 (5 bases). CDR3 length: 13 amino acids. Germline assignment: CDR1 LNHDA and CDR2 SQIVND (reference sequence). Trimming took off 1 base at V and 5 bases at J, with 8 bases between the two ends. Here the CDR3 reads CASSIAGWETQYF. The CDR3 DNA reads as TGTGCCAGTAGTATAGCAGGGTGGGAGACCCAGTACTTC.

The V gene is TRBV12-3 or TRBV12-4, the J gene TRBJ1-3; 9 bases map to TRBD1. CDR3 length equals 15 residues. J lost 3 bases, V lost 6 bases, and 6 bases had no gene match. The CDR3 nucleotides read TGTGCCAGCAGACTCACAGGGGGCTATGGAAACACCATATATTTT. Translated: CASRLTGGYGNTIYF.

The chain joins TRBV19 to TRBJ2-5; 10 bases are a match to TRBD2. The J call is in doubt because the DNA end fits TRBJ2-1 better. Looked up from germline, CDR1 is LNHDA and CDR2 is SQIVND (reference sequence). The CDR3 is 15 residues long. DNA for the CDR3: TGTGCCAGTAGTAGTCAGCGGGGGGGTTTCCATGAGCAGTTCTTC. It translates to CASSSQRGGFHEQFF.

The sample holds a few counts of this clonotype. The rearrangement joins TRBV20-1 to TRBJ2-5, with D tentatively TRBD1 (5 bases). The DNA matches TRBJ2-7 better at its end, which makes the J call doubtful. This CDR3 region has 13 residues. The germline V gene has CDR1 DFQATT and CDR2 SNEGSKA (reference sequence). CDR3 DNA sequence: TGCAGTGCTACAGGGCCAAGCTCCTACGAGCAGTACTTC. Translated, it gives CSATGPSSYEQYF.

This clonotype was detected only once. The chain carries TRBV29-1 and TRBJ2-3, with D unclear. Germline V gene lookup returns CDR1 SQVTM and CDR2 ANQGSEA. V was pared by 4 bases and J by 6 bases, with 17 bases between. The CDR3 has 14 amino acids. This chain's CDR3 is CSVGPGLERDTQYF. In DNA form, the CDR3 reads TGCAGCGTTGGACCGGGCTTAGAGAGGGATACGCAGTATTTT.

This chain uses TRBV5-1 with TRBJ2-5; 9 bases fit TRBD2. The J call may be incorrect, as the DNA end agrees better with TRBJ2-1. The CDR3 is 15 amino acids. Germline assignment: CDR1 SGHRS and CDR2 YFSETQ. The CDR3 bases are TGCGCCAGCAGCTTTGGCGGGGGGGCCGATATTGAGCAGTTCTTC. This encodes CASSFGGGADIEQFF.

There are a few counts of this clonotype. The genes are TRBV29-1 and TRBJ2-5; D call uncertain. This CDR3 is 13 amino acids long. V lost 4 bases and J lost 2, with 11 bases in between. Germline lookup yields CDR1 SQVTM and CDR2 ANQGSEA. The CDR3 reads CSVAGLQQETQYF. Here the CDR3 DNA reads TGCAGCGTTGCCGGGTTACAGCAAGAGACCCAGTACTTC.

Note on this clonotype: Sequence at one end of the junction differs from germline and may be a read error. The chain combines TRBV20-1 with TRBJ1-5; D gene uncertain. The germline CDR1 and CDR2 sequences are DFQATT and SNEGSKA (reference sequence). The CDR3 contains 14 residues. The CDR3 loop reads CSARTLAGHQPQHF. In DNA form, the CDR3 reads TGCAGCGCTAGGACCCTGGCCGGCCATCAGCCCCAGCATTTT.

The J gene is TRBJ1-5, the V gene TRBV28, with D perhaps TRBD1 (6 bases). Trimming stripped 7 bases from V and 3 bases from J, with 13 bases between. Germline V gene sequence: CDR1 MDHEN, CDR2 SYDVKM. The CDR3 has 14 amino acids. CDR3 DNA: TGTGCCAGCATTAAAGGGGGGCCCAATCAGCCCCAGCATTTT. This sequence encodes CASIKGGPNQPQHF.

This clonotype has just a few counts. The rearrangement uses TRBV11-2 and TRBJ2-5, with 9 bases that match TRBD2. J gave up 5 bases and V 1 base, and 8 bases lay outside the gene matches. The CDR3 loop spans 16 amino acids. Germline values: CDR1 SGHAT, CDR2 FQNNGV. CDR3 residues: CASSLAIAGGQETQYF. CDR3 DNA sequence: TGTGCCAGCAGCTTAGCCATCGCGGGAGGGCAGGAGACCCAGTACTTC.

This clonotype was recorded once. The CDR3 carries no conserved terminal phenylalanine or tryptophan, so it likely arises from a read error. DNA of the CDR3: TGTGCCAGCAGCTTAGGCCGGGACAGGGAACGTGGCTACACCCTC. It translates to CASSLGRDRERGYTL. This chain links TRBV7-8 with TRBJ1-2; 9 positions match TRBD1. This CDR3 contains 15 residues. Germline CDR1 SGHVS, CDR2 FQNEAQ. V lost 1 base and J lost 7; bases outside the gene matches: 7.

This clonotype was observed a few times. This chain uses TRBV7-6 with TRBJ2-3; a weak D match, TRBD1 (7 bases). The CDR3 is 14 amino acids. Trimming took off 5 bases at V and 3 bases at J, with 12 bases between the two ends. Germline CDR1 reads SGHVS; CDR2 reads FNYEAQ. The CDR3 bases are TGTGCCAGCAGCCAACAGGGGAGGACAGATACGCAGTATTTT. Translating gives CASSQQGRTDTQYF.

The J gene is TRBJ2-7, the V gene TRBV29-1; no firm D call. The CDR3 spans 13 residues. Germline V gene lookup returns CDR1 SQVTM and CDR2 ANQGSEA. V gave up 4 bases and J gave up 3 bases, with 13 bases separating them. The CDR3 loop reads CSVVFQDLYEQYF. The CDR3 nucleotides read TGCAGCGTTGTATTTCAGGACCTCTACGAGCAGTACTTC.

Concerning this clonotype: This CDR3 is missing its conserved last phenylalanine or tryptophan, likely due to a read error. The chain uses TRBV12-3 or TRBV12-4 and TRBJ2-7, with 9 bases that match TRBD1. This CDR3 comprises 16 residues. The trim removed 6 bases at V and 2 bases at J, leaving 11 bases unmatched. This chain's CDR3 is CASRPTTGTGTYEQYL. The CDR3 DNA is TGTGCCAGCAGGCCAACAACCGGGACAGGGACCTACGAGCAGTACCTC.

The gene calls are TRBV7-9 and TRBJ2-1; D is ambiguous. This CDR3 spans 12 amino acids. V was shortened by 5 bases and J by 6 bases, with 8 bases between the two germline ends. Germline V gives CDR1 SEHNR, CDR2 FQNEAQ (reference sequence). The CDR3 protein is CASSTDPNEQFF. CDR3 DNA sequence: TGTGCCAGCAGCACAGACCCCAATGAGCAGTTCTTC.

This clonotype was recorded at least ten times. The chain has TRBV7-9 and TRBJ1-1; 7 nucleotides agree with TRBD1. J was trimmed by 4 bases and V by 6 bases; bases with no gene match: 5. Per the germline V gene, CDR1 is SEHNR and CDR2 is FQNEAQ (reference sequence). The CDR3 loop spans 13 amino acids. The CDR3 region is CASSLQGSTEAFF. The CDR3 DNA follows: TGTGCCAGCAGTTTACAGGGGAGCACTGAAGCTTTCTTT.